This TCR beta chain was identified in a study of technical replicates of blood from several donors. Profiling relied on immunoSEQ multiplex PCR, and the TCRdb table lists in-frame clones only, not all of them. Found here are tens of thousands of clones, roughly 92% of them singletons; the top ten hold 0.41%. This clonotype originated in a human donor in good health. The sequenced material came from T cells isolated from PBMCs.

The CDR3 sequence is CASSARQGSEAFF. Written as DNA, the CDR3 is TGTGCCAGCAGCGCCAGACAGGGGAGTGAAGCTTTCTTT. The rearrangement links TRBV9 to TRBJ1-1, with 8 bases matching TRBD1. J gave up 7 bases and V 3 bases, and 5 bases lay outside the gene matches. This CDR3 is built from 13 residues. Germline CDR1 reads SGDLS; CDR2 reads YYNGEE.